The rows below give T cell receptor beta chains drawn from one sample of a study of blood T cell repertoires in COVID-19. Method: immunoSEQ multiplex PCR; TCRdb's copy keeps in-frame clones and lacks some. The table includes 100,000 to 150,000 clones, around nine tenths detected once. The specimen was peripheral blood. The receptor source for this set is a woman aged 70-85 years with COVID-19, enrolled during active disease. Both conserved end residues are part of each CDR3. The D gene is left open where the match is weak.

.	TRBV20-1	TRBJ2-1	CSASSRGNEQFF
.	TRBV19	TRBJ1-1	CASSRGTNTEAFF
.	TRBV5-6	TRBJ1-5	CASSRTGKPQHF
TRBD1	TRBV2	TRBJ2-5	CASRETGYQETQYF
TRBD1	TRBV7-9	TRBJ2-5	CASSFSGTGRETQYF
TRBD2	TRBV6-2/TRBV6-3	TRBJ2-5	CASSYPRGGRVPFHGRETQYF
.	TRBV19	TRBJ1-2	CASSFYATVARGYTF
TRBD1	TRBV5-1	TRBJ2-7	CASSLDGQGTYEQYF
TRBD1	TRBV6-1	TRBJ2-5	CASSENRGPETQYF
.	TRBV6-5	TRBJ1-1	CAAKRRQDTEAFF
TRBD1	TRBV9	TRBJ1-2	CASSVGARGRIDYGYTF
TRBD1	TRBV6-5	TRBJ1-2	CASEDRVNYGYTF
TRBD2	TRBV7-2	TRBJ2-1	CASSPGLAGLISYNEQFF
TRBD1	TRBV5-1	TRBJ1-4	CASSQRQGDDEKLFF
TRBD2	TRBV6-1	TRBJ2-2	CASSDSGTQTGELFF
TRBD1	TRBV5-6	TRBJ1-6	CASSLGTGAGSPLHF
TRBD1	TRBV13	TRBJ2-1	CASSSSDRVNEQFF
TRBD1	TRBV10-3	TRBJ1-2	CAISDPGQAYGYTF
TRBD1	TRBV5-6	TRBJ2-7	CASSLRVRDRKYF
TRBD2	TRBV7-8	TRBJ2-7	CASSDRTSGGYEQYF
.	TRBV6-5	TRBJ1-5	CASSYGRNQPQHF
.	TRBV9	TRBJ2-7	CASSVAGEQYF
.	TRBV27	TRBJ1-2	CASSPSGYGYTF
.	TRBV6-1	TRBJ1-4	CASSEVLRAIRGELFF
TRBD1	TRBV5-4	TRBJ1-2	CASRTGTEGYTF
.	TRBV10-3	TRBJ1-6	CAISAGHGNNSPLHF
TRBD1	TRBV4-1	TRBJ1-1	CASSQMAGGNTEAFF
TRBD1	TRBV28	TRBJ1-6	CASSLGDSNSPLHF
TRBD2	TRBV28	TRBJ2-3	CASSLGGLAGRNTQYF
.	TRBV15	TRBJ1-6	CATSSGSSYNSPLHF
TRBD1	TRBV7-3	TRBJ2-5	CASSFGTGRETQYF
.	TRBV28	TRBJ2-7	CASSLTSSGEQYF
.	TRBV29-1	TRBJ1-1	CSVPTSVRGTEAFF
.	TRBV7-3	TRBJ2-2	CASSLTGGTNTGELFF